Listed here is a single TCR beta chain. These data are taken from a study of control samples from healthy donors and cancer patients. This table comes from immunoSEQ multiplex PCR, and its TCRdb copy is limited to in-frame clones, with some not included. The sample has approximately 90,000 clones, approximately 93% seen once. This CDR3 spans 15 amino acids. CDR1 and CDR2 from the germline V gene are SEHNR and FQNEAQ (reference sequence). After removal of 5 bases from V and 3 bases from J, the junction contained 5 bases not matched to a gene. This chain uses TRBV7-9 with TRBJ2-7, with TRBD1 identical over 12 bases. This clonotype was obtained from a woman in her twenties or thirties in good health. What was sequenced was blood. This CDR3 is CASSPGTGGDYEQYF. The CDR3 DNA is TGTGCCAGCAGCCCCGGGACAGGGGGCGACTACGAGCAGTACTTC. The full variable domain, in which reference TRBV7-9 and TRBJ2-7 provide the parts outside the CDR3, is DTGVSQNPRHKITKRGQNVTFRCDPISEHNRLYWYRQTLGQGPEFLTYFQNEAQLEKSRLLSDRFSAERPKGSFSTLEIQRTEQGDSAMYLCASSPGTGGDYEQYFGPGTRLTVT.